The rows below give T cell receptor beta chains drawn from one sample of a study of long-term antiretroviral therapy in people with HIV. Sequencing used immunoSEQ multiplex PCR; TCRdb keeps in-frame clones, though not all of them. The sample holds around 36,000 clones, roughly 74% seen once. Sample: unsorted PBMCs, taken 3 years after starting antiretroviral therapy. The origin of the receptors is a man aged 50-59 years with HIV. CDR3s include the opening cysteine and the closing phenylalanine or tryptophan. A D gene is named only where the DNA matches it firmly. Some rows mark clone size as missing; the rest say once, few, many or name a class of expanded clone.

v_call	clone_size	d_call	j_call	cdr3_aa	cdr3_nt
TRBV9	-	TRBD1	TRBJ1-3	CASSGQGATSGNTIYF	TGTGCCAGCAGCGGACAGGGGGCGACCTCTGGAAACACCATATATTTT
TRBV5-5	-	-	TRBJ2-5	CASSLDVQETQYF	TGTGCCAGCAGCTTGGACGTACAAGAGACCCAGTACTTC
TRBV6-5	-	-	TRBJ1-2	CASSWAENYGYTF	TGTGCCAGCAGTTGGGCAGAAAACTATGGCTACACCTTC
TRBV30	once	-	TRBJ1-5	CAWSVQTAINQPQHF	TGTGCCTGGAGTGTACAAACAGCCATTAATCAGCCCCAGCATTTT
TRBV7-2	-	TRBD2	TRBJ2-3	CASSAGLAGPVDTQYF	TGTGCCAGCAGCGCCGGACTAGCGGGGCCGGTAGATACGCAGTATTTT
TRBV5-1	-	TRBD1	TRBJ1-1	CASSGGTVYSMNTEAFF	TGCGCCAGCAGCGGCGGGACAGTATATAGCATGAACACTGAAGCTTTCTTT
TRBV18	-	-	TRBJ2-5	CASSPITTDETQYF	TGTGCCAGCTCACCAATCACGACAGATGAGACCCAGTACTTC
TRBV18	-	-	TRBJ2-3	CASSPNPGATDTQYF	TGTGCCAGCTCACCAAATCCAGGGGCCACAGATACGCAGTATTTT
TRBV5-1	-	TRBD1	TRBJ2-5	CASSLGQGWGETQYF	TGCGCCAGCAGCTTGGGACAGGGTTGGGGAGAGACCCAGTACTTC
TRBV7-6	-	-	TRBJ2-2	CASSLGRGTQNTGELFF	TGTGCCAGCAGCTTAGGCAGGGGCACCCAGAACACCGGGGAGCTGTTTTTT
TRBV7-2	few	-	TRBJ1-5	CASSLPGNQPQHF	TGTGCCAGCAGCTTGCCGGGTAATCAGCCCCAGCATTTT
TRBV6-5	-	-	TRBJ1-1	CASSSPTRVEAFF	TGTGCCAGCAGCTCGCCGACCCGTGTTGAAGCTTTCTTT
TRBV19	-	-	TRBJ2-4	CASSSGPRGANIQYF	TGTGCCAGTAGTAGCGGACCCCGAGGAGCCAACATTCAGTACTTC
TRBV7-2	few	TRBD1	TRBJ1-2	CASNADRGNYGYTF	TGTGCCAGCAACGCCGACAGGGGTAACTATGGCTACACCTTC
TRBV2	few	TRBD2	TRBJ2-7	CASRSGGDLYEQYF	TGTGCCAGCCGTAGCGGGGGAGACCTTTACGAGCAGTACTTC
TRBV5-5	-	TRBD2	TRBJ2-7	CASSPASGSSYEQYF	TGTGCCAGCAGCCCCGCTAGCGGTAGCTCCTACGAGCAGTACTTC
TRBV9	-	-	TRBJ2-3	CASSVVGGGRTDTQYF	TGTGCCAGCAGCGTAGTAGGAGGGGGGCGGACAGATACGCAGTATTTT
TRBV6-1	-	-	TRBJ2-5	CASSEGAGASTWGETQYF	TGTGCCAGCAGTGAAGGGGCAGGGGCGTCGACCTGGGGAGAGACCCAGTACTTC
TRBV5-6	-	-	TRBJ1-4	CASSLGTGYGEKLFF	TGTGCCAGCAGCTTGGGTACAGGGTACGGAGAAAAACTGTTTTTT
TRBV2	-	TRBD2	TRBJ2-1	CASSELAGGGEQFF	TGTGCCAGCAGTGAACTAGCGGGAGGGGGGGAGCAGTTCTTC
TRBV14	-	TRBD2	TRBJ2-1	CASSLGTSGSSYNEQFF	TGTGCCAGCAGCCTCGGGACTAGCGGGAGCTCCTACAATGAGCAGTTCTTC
TRBV18	few	-	TRBJ1-1	CASSGRQNTEAFF	TGTGCCAGCTCAGGACGGCAGAACACTGAAGCTTTCTTT
TRBV7-9	-	TRBD2	TRBJ2-1	CASSFPSGRIGNEQFF	TGTGCCAGCAGCTTTCCTAGCGGGAGAATAGGAAATGAGCAGTTCTTC
TRBV6-5	-	-	TRBJ1-2	CASKGTGYYGYTF	TGTGCCAGCAAGGGAACAGGGTACTATGGCTACACCTTC
TRBV7-9	medium-sized	-	TRBJ1-4	CASSLEGGNNEKLFF	TGTGCCAGCAGCTTAGAAGGTGGTAATAATGAAAAACTGTTTTTT
TRBV5-5	-	-	TRBJ2-3	CASSLARTDTQYF	TGTGCCAGCAGCTTGGCGCGCACAGATACGCAGTATTTT
TRBV14	-	TRBD2	TRBJ2-3	CASSQNLRRGTQYF	TGTGCCAGCAGCCAAAACCTCCGGCGGGGGACGCAGTATTTT
TRBV18	-	-	TRBJ2-7	CASSPPPGLLYEQYF	TGTGCCAGCTCACCCCCGCCGGGACTGTTATACGAGCAGTACTTC
TRBV7-9	once	-	TRBJ1-1	CASSQDWNTEAFF	TGTGCCAGCAGCCAAGACTGGAACACTGAAGCTTTCTTT
TRBV12-5	-	-	TRBJ2-2	CASGLELAGTGELFF	TGTGCTAGTGGTTTGGAATTAGCCGGCACCGGGGAGCTGTTTTTT
TRBV5-1	once	-	TRBJ1-1	CASSLKEGLGEAFF	TGCGCCAGCAGCTTGAAAGAGGGGCTGGGTGAAGCTTTCTTT
TRBV14	-	-	TRBJ2-7	CASSLRRGAYEQYF	TGTGCCAGCAGCCTTAGGCGCGGGGCCTACGAGCAGTACTTC
TRBV10-3	-	-	TRBJ2-5	CAISEGDSRTQYF	TGTGCCATCAGCGAGGGGGACTCCCGAACCCAGTACTTC
TRBV7-2	-	-	TRBJ1-5	CASSPNSNQPQHF	TGTGCCAGCAGCCCGAATAGCAATCAGCCCCAGCATTTT
TRBV6-5	few	TRBD2	TRBJ2-7	CASTKREGYEQYF	TGTGCCAGCACCAAGCGGGAGGGCTACGAGCAGTACTTC
TRBV29-1	-	TRBD1	TRBJ2-7	CSVEVGQGYEQYF	TGCAGCGTCGAAGTCGGACAGGGCTACGAGCAGTACTTC
TRBV19	-	-	TRBJ2-1	CASTGTFYNEQFF	TGTGCCAGTACCGGGACCTTTTACAATGAGCAGTTCTTC
TRBV19	-	-	TRBJ2-5	CASRGHLGQYF	TGTGCCAGTAGAGGACATCTTGGCCAGTACTTC
TRBV27	-	-	TRBJ2-3	CASSPTTGDTQYF	TGTGCCAGCAGTCCTACTACGGGAGATACGCAGTATTTT
TRBV18	-	-	TRBJ1-3	CASSPGRNSGNTIYF	TGTGCCAGCTCACCAGGGAGGAACTCTGGAAACACCATATATTTT
TRBV5-1	once	-	TRBJ2-1	CASSPSSTIPNEQFF	TGCGCCAGCAGTCCTAGTTCCACCATCCCCAATGAGCAGTTCTTC
TRBV28	-	TRBD1	TRBJ2-7	CASSRQGYEQYF	TGTGCCAGCAGCCGACAGGGATACGAGCAGTACTTC
TRBV9	few	-	TRBJ1-4	CASSPSGRNEKLFF	TGTGCCAGCAGCCCCTCGGGGCGGAATGAAAAACTGTTTTTT
TRBV7-2	-	TRBD2	TRBJ2-2	CASSSLAGVVGELFF	TGTGCCAGCAGCTCTTTAGCGGGAGTAGTCGGGGAGCTGTTTTTT
TRBV10-3	-	-	TRBJ2-7	CAISESRLRSSYEQYF	TGTGCCATCAGTGAGTCTAGACTGAGGAGCTCCTACGAGCAGTACTTC
TRBV18	-	-	TRBJ2-7	CASSRGPGLEQYF	TGTGCCAGCTCACGGGGCCCCGGGCTCGAGCAGTACTTC
TRBV5-4	-	-	TRBJ2-1	CASSAYNEQFF	TGTGCCTCATCGGCTTACAATGAGCAGTTCTTC
TRBV5-1	-	-	TRBJ2-5	CASSPRTGQETQYF	TGCGCCAGCAGCCCACGTACGGGGCAAGAGACCCAGTACTTC
TRBV27	once	-	TRBJ2-5	CASSLAGAQETQYF	TGTGCCAGCAGTTTAGCGGGGGCCCAAGAGACCCAGTACTTC
TRBV19	-	-	TRBJ1-5	CASSRGDRSNQPQHF	TGTGCCAGTAGTAGAGGAGACAGAAGCAATCAGCCCCAGCATTTT
TRBV5-1	-	-	TRBJ2-6	CASSHRPSGANVLTF	TGCGCCAGCAGCCACCGGCCCTCTGGGGCCAACGTCCTGACTTTC
TRBV28	-	TRBD1	TRBJ1-2	CASSLVDRTYGYTF	TGTGCCAGCAGTTTAGTGGACAGGACGTATGGCTACACCTTC
TRBV27	-	TRBD1	TRBJ1-5	CASDSRGRGNQPQHF	TGTGCCAGCGACTCGAGGGGGCGTGGCAATCAGCCCCAGCATTTT
TRBV6-6	-	TRBD1	TRBJ1-4	CASLWDSSANEKLFF	TGTGCCAGTCTTTGGGACAGCTCAGCTAATGAAAAACTGTTTTTT